The source of this T cell receptor (beta chain) is a study of blood T cells in healthy people across ages. Looking at the study overall: T cells yielded about one barcoded beta molecule per two cells through template switching.

This clonotype was detected a few times. Antigen: not known. This CDR3 has 15 residues. Trimming pared 0 bases from V and 6 bases from J, leaving 12 bases between. Germline loops: CDR1 MGHRA, CDR2 YSYEKL. The second PCR ran roughly 6 to 12 cycles with a sample-barcoded 5' primer and J-beta primers. A single record per CDR3 protein comes from TCRdb applying MiXCR to the 5' RACE reads. The sample consists of about 620,000 distinct CDR3 sequences, around 21% of them appearing once. Overall study results and limits: Estimates of diversity drawn from one million T cells were considered underestimates. The fall in TCR beta diversity per million T cells was roughly linear with age. Higher diversity, along with more naive CD4+ cells, distinguished long-lived donors from aged donors.

The TCR comes from a man between 65 and 85 years old in good health. Material for sequencing was blood. The rearrangement uses TRBV4-1 and TRBJ2-4; the D gene is possibly TRBD1 (6 bases). CDR3 sequence (DNA): TGCGCCAGCAGCCAAGAGGGGGCAGAGAGAAACATTCAGTACTTC. Its translation is CASSQEGAERNIQYF.